Listed below are T cell receptor beta chains from one sample, sequenced in a study of cytomegalovirus exposure and HLA in healthy donors. Libraries were prepared by immunoSEQ multiplex PCR; TCRdb keeps only in-frame clonotypes and omits some of them. Its listing shows around 100,000 clones. Material: PBMCs. These receptors came from a man aged 50 to 60 in good health and CMV-seronegative. Both conserved end residues are part of each CDR3. D genes are given only for firm matches.

j_call,d_call,v_call,cdr3_nt,cdr3_aa
TRBJ2-2,.,TRBV28,TGTGCCAGCAGTTTATATTCCCTCGAGGGATTGACGAACACCGGGGAGCTGTTTTTT,CASSLYSLEGLTNTGELFF
TRBJ1-1,.,TRBV4-3,TGCGCCAGCAGCATCCGGGGGGACGGGTGGATGAACACTGAAGCTTTCTTT,CASSIRGDGWMNTEAFF
TRBJ1-1,.,TRBV9,TGTGCCAGCAGCGTAATTACGGGTGGAGAAGCTTTCTTT,CASSVITGGEAFF
TRBJ2-7,.,TRBV7-9,TGTGCCAGCAGCCAACAGGGAGTTGGCTACGAGCAGTACTTC,CASSQQGVGYEQYF
TRBJ1-5,TRBD1,TRBV7-2,TGTGCCAGCAGCTTAGCAGGGACAGGGGGCACCCAGCCCCAGCATTTT,CASSLAGTGGTQPQHF
TRBJ1-4,TRBD1,TRBV25-1,TGTGCCAGCAGTGCCTATACAGGGGTCACTAATGAAAAACTGTTTTTT,CASSAYTGVTNEKLFF
TRBJ2-1,.,TRBV18,TGTGCCAGCTCACCACCCTGGGGGGCCTACAATGAGCAGTTCTTC,CASSPPWGAYNEQFF
TRBJ1-1,.,TRBV7-9,TGTGCCAGCAGCTTAAACCCAACAGGGCCAAACACTGAAGCTTTCTTT,CASSLNPTGPNTEAFF
TRBJ1-5,.,TRBV15,TGTGCCACCAGCAGAGATACAGGGATCAATCAGCCCCAGCATTTT,CATSRDTGINQPQHF
TRBJ2-3,.,TRBV5-1,TGCGCCAGCAGCCGGGACTCCACAGATACGCAGTATTTT,CASSRDSTDTQYF
TRBJ2-3,TRBD2,TRBV9,TGTGCCAGCAGCGTAGCCGGGACTAGCGGCGGGACGCAGTATTTT,CASSVAGTSGGTQYF
TRBJ2-3,.,TRBV5-1,TGCGCCAGCAGCTTGGCGCCGACAGGCCTCCTCACAGATACGCAGTATTTT,CASSLAPTGLLTDTQYF
TRBJ1-2,TRBD1,TRBV7-8,TGTGCCAGCAGCCCACAGGGGTATGGCTACACCTTC,CASSPQGYGYTF
TRBJ1-1,.,TRBV27,TGTGCCAGCAGTTTATACAGGGTTGGGATAGGTGCTGAAGCTTTCTTT,CASSLYRVGIGAEAFF
TRBJ2-5,TRBD2,TRBV5-1,TGCGCCAGCAGCACTGGGACTAGCTCGGAAGAGACCCAGTACTTC,CASSTGTSSEETQYF
TRBJ2-2,TRBD1,TRBV9,TGTGCCAGCAGCCAGGGGGACGGGAACACCGGGGAGCTGTTTTTT,CASSQGDGNTGELFF